The T cell receptor beta chain under discussion was sequenced for a study of T cell responses to AZD1222 COVID-19 vaccine. Of note for this clone: Its antigen is unidentified.

Broader study findings: The number of AZD1222 recipients seropositive at baseline was only 6 or 7. Repertoire sampling happened only post peak T cell response.

Sequencing was performed with immunoSEQ multiplex PCR; in TCRdb, only in-frame clones are kept and a portion is missing. The table lists approximately 160,000 clones, over 75% of them singletons, with approximately 1.6% in the top ten. V dropped 0 bases and J dropped 0; count of bases not matched to a gene: 8. The CDR3 is made up of 20 amino acids. Looked up from germline, CDR1 is SGHDN and CDR2 is FVKESK. The source is an adult in good health. This sample comprised peripheral blood, obtained on day 0 of AZD1222 vaccination. The V call is TRBV14, the J call TRBJ2-1; 13 bases align to TRBD2. The CDR3 sequence: CASSQEERLAGGSSYNEQFF. In nucleotides, the CDR3 is TGTGCCAGCAGCCAAGAAGAGCGACTAGCGGGGGGTAGCTCCTACAATGAGCAGTTCTTC.